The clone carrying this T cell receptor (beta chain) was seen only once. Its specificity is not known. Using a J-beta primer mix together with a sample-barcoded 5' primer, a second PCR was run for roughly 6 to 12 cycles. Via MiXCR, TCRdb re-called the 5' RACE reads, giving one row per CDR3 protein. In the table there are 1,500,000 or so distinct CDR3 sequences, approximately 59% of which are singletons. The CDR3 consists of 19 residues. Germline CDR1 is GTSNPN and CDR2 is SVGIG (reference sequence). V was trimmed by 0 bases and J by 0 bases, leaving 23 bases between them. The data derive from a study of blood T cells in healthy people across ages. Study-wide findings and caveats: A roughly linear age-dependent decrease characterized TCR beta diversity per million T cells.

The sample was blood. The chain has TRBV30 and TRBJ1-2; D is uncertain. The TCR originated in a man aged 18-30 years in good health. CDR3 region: CAWSVLPYRARRTNYGYTF. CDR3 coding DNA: TGTGCCTGGAGTGTACTCCCTTACCGGGCCAGGCGTACTAACTATGGCTACACCTTC.